The T cell receptor (beta chain) under discussion was sequenced for a study of CD8 T cells in ankylosing spondylitis (dated by TCRdb to about 2017). For the study in its entirety: The study set out to find disease-linked TCR variants by profiling T cell receptor beta repertoires in ankylosing spondylitis patients and healthy donors. Peripheral blood samples were taken, and synovial fluid was additionally collected from ankylosing spondylitis patients. The full study cohort was made up of 25 ankylosing spondylitis patients and fewer than 120 healthy donors.

The study at large found these results: The disease-linked clones showed a CD8+ phenotype and occurred at relatively low frequencies in peripheral blood. Some motif variants had previously been reported in the synovial fluid and blood of reactive arthritis patients, which suggests shared mechanisms of disease initiation. The disease-linked clones were reported as significantly enriched in matched synovial fluid samples from ankylosing spondylitis patients. Blood from ankylosing spondylitis patients appeared to be characterized by a TCR beta motif composed of eight highly homologous amino acid variants.

Based on its abundance in the sample, this clonotype is medium-sized (0.01 to 0.1%). Its target antigen remains unknown. The record has no base qualities; no much larger clone is one base away. Looking up the germline V gene yields CDR1 SGDLS and CDR2 YYNGEE. Germline trimming amounts to 2 bases on V and 3 bases on J, with 5 as the count of junction bases outside the gene matches. The CDR3 contains 16 residues, cysteine and phenylalanine counted. Only the CDR3 DNA stays, 48 bases, in frame from base 1. Data came from an Illumina HiSeq 2500. Quantitative 5'-RACE with molecular barcodes was used to prepare TCR beta libraries. Regarding the original processing steps: To identify disease-linked TCR variants, a new computational method was used, one built on a probabilistic model of VDJ rearrangement. TCRdb redid the processing of the public reads, applying fastp at Q25 and MiXCR, and retained in-frame beta chains. Entries are consolidated by CDR3 protein sequence, retaining the most common genes and DNA. The V and J calls were determined by TCRdb, not by the authors. The sample yields more than 25,000 distinct CDR3 sequences; 5.3% were counted once. Jointly, the top ten make up around 1.8% of the sample.

Input material: blood, either unsorted or a sorted T cell fraction (not recorded which). The chain employs TRBV9 and TRBJ2-1; 10 middle bases align to TRBD2. The receptor was isolated from a female donor with ankylosing spondylitis or in good health (not recorded which). CDR3 protein: CASSVASGGGYNEQFF. The bases read TGTGCCAGCAGCGTGGCTAGCGGGGGTGGCTACAATGAGCAGTTCTTC. Outside the CDR3, residues come from the reference TRBV9 and TRBJ2-1 proteins, so the full variable domain is: DSGVTQTPKHLITATGQRVTLRCSPRSGDLSVYWYQQSLDQGLQFLIQYYNGEERAKGNILERFSAQQFPDLHSELNLSSLELGDSALYFCASSVASGGGYNEQFFGPGTRLTVL.